This entry describes one T cell receptor beta chain. The data originate from a study of blood T cell repertoires in COVID-19. Sequenced by immunoSEQ multiplex PCR; TCRdb stores in-frame clones only, minus some. Of about 200,000 clones in the sample, 85% to 90% were seen once. The J segment lost 5 bases and the V segment lost 2 bases, leaving 6 bases of the junction unmatched. The CDR3 is 15 residues long. The germline gives CDR1 SGHRS, CDR2 YFSETQ. This chain joins TRBV5-1 and TRBJ2-5; 10 positions agree with TRBD2. The source of this sequence is a man aged 50 or older with acute or convalescent COVID-19. The sample consisted of peripheral blood. The CDR3 DNA reads as TGCGCCAGCAGCTTACTAGCGGGGTCGAGGGAGACCCAGTACTTC. This translates into CASSLLAGSRETQYF.